This T cell receptor beta chain originates from a study of cytomegalovirus exposure and HLA in healthy donors. CDR1 is SQVTM, CDR2 ANQGSEA, per germline. CDR3 size: 12 residues. V was cut by 3 bases and J by 9 bases, with 14 bases left in between. The table lists this clone with a count of one. Both 60 Vbeta primers and 13 Jbeta primers went into the PCR. TCRdb keeps only in-frame clones here, not all; method: immunoSEQ multiplex PCR. The table has 130,000 or so clones, around 80% seen once; the top ten hold roughly 5.7%. V usage is TRBV29-1 and J usage is TRBJ2-5; TRBD1 is a possible D gene (6 bases). The sample taken for sequencing was PBMCs. The receptor was derived from a man aged 30 to 45 in good health and CMV-seronegative. The CDR3, as DNA: TGCAGCGTTGACGAGGGGGTGGGTTCCCAGTACTTC. This gives the protein CSVDEGVGSQYF.